These T cell receptor beta chains were read from a single sample in a study of T cell responses to AZD1222 COVID-19 vaccine. Measured with immunoSEQ multiplex PCR; TCRdb has only the in-frame clones, and not every one. Of roughly 200,000 clones listed, around 92% are singletons. The sequencing here drew on peripheral blood, taken on day 0 of AZD1222 vaccination. The origin of the receptors is an adult in good health. Both conserved end residues are part of each CDR3.

>TRBJ1-2|TRBV4-2
CASSQDVDRGLTYGYTF
>TRBJ1-4|TRBV19
CASSMVHGGSTNEKLFF
>TRBJ2-7|TRBV19
CASSILGGAYEQYF
>TRBJ1-4|TRBV14
CASSQGGEKLFF
>TRBJ2-7|TRBV3-1/TRBV3-2
CASSPDITYEQYF
>TRBJ2-2|TRBV5-4
CASKQNTGELFF
>TRBJ1-1|TRBV10-3
CAISEGQGRTEAFF
>TRBJ1-1|TRBV7-9
CASSQEGTGQGNTEAFF
>TRBJ2-7|TRBV30
CASGGGGYEQYF
>TRBJ1-4|TRBV7-9
CASSPPGQRATNEKLFF
>TRBJ1-3|TRBV7-8
CASSLGPSQGGNTIYF
>TRBJ1-1|TRBV7-6
CASSPSMNTEAFF
>TRBJ2-7|TRBV30
CAWSVRGYEQYF
>TRBJ1-6|TRBV6-5
CASSYSDSPLHF
>TRBJ1-1|TRBV19
CASSAYGPLRAEAFF
>TRBJ1-2|TRBV18
CASSPPLGGSGYGYTF
>TRBJ1-5|TRBV5-4
CASSWDREMPQHF
>TRBJ2-2|TRBV7-2
CASSQARDSGELFF
>TRBJ1-1|TRBV19
CASSPRQGHMNTEAFF
>TRBJ1-5|TRBV28
CASTTGDQPQHF
>TRBJ1-6|TRBV18
CASSGTGSSSYNSPLHF
>TRBJ2-2|TRBV30
CAWRAYTGELFF